The rows below give T cell receptor beta chains drawn from one sample of a study of cytomegalovirus exposure and HLA in healthy donors. Clones were sequenced by immunoSEQ multiplex PCR, and TCRdb holds only the in-frame ones, with some missing. The sample yields more than 85,000 clones, around 79% seen once. The sequencing sample was made of PBMCs. The receptors come from a woman in her 30s in good health and CMV-seronegative. Both conserved end residues are part of each CDR3. A D gene is named only where the DNA matches it firmly. Rows give clone size only sometimes, using once, few, many, or a class for an expanded clone.

TRBJ2-1,TRBV20-1,-,TRBD1,CSASGGNEQFF,TGCAGTGCATCAGGGGGCAATGAGCAGTTCTTC
TRBJ2-5,TRBV7-2,-,TRBD2,CASSLSAGVETQYF,TGTGCCAGCAGCTTATCGGCGGGAGTAGAGACCCAGTACTTC
TRBJ2-7,TRBV13,-,-,CASSLGRTEYEQYF,TGTGCCAGCAGCTTAGGCCGGACTGAGTACGAGCAGTACTTC
TRBJ1-4,TRBV6-5,-,TRBD1,CASSRTGGVDEKLFF,TGTGCCAGCAGTAGGACAGGGGGCGTCGATGAAAAACTGTTTTTT
TRBJ2-1,TRBV2,-,TRBD2,CAAKGSGRSVNEQFF,TGTGCCGCAAAAGGAAGCGGGAGGTCTGTTAATGAGCAGTTCTTC
TRBJ2-5,TRBV6-1,-,-,CAMGRGEETQYF,TGTGCCATGGGGCGGGGAGAGGAGACCCAGTACTTC
TRBJ1-1,TRBV28,-,-,CASSLFGGGRNTEAFF,TGTGCCAGCAGTTTATTTGGCGGGGGGAGGAACACTGAAGCTTTCTTT
TRBJ2-7,TRBV27,-,-,CASRQSGVAFYEQYF,TGTGCCAGCCGCCAATCAGGGGTCGCCTTCTACGAGCAGTACTTC
TRBJ1-3,TRBV4-1,-,TRBD1,CASSAWDSSGNTIYF,TGCGCCAGCAGCGCATGGGACAGCTCTGGAAACACCATATATTTT
TRBJ1-5,TRBV27,-,-,CASSFSWGDQPQHF,TGTGCCAGCAGTTTTAGTTGGGGGGATCAGCCCCAGCATTTT
TRBJ1-5,TRBV5-6,-,TRBD1,CASSFGQGNQPQHF,TGTGCCAGCAGCTTCGGACAGGGCAATCAGCCCCAGCATTTT
TRBJ2-4,TRBV2,-,-,CASSDRGPVPPKNIQYF,TGTGCCAGCAGTGACCGAGGGCCAGTACCTCCCAAAAACATTCAGTACTTC
TRBJ2-2,TRBV4-1,-,-,CASSQSGGAYIGELFF,TGCGCCAGCAGCCAAAGCGGAGGGGCGTACATCGGGGAGCTGTTTTTT
TRBJ1-5,TRBV28,once,-,CASSPFGVQPQHF,TGTGCCAGCAGTCCTTTCGGGGTCCAGCCCCAGCATTTT
TRBJ2-1,TRBV7-3,few,-,CATPGRDRNNEQFF,TGTGCCACCCCCGGCAGGGATAGGAACAATGAGCAGTTCTTC
TRBJ2-6,TRBV7-8,once,-,CASSSRGGAGANVLTF,TGTGCCAGCAGCTCCAGAGGCGGGGCTGGGGCCAACGTCCTGACTTTC
TRBJ2-1,TRBV11-3,-,TRBD2,CASSLSGRNEQFF,TGTGCCAGCAGCTTAAGCGGGAGAAATGAGCAGTTCTTC
TRBJ1-2,TRBV6-5,-,TRBD1,CASSSIRDRGDGYTF,TGTGCCAGCAGTTCGATCCGGGACAGGGGGGATGGCTACACCTTC
TRBJ2-7,TRBV28,-,TRBD1,CASRRDRYEQYF,TGTGCCAGCAGACGGGACAGGTACGAGCAGTACTTC
TRBJ1-1,TRBV2,once,TRBD1,CASRRDRAANTEAFF,TGTGCCAGCAGGCGCGACAGGGCCGCGAACACTGAAGCTTTCTTT
TRBJ1-2,TRBV6-5,-,-,CASKIPGDYGYTF,TGTGCCAGCAAAATTCCAGGGGATTATGGCTACACCTTC
TRBJ2-1,TRBV7-6,-,TRBD2,CASTTSPGLASNEQFF,TGTGCCAGCACCACCAGCCCGGGACTAGCGTCGAATGAGCAGTTCTTC
TRBJ1-5,TRBV7-6,few,-,CASSSYNQPQHF,TGTGCCAGCAGCTCTTATAATCAGCCCCAGCATTTT
TRBJ2-5,TRBV10-2,-,TRBD2,CASRGLAGEETQYF,TGCGCCAGCAGGGGACTAGCGGGGGAAGAGACCCAGTACTTC
TRBJ2-5,TRBV5-1,-,-,CASSMGPRGETQYF,TGCGCCAGCAGCATGGGACCTCGGGGAGAGACCCAGTACTTC
TRBJ2-1,TRBV5-1,few,TRBD1,CASSLLGGSHNEQFF,TGCGCCAGCAGCTTGTTAGGGGGCAGTCACAATGAGCAGTTCTTC
TRBJ2-1,TRBV4-1,-,TRBD2,CASSLHGTSGYNEQFF,TGCGCCAGCAGCCTCCACGGGACTAGCGGATACAATGAGCAGTTCTTC
TRBJ1-2,TRBV9,-,-,CASSVAPGENYGYTF,TGTGCCAGCAGCGTAGCCCCAGGGGAGAACTATGGCTACACCTTC
TRBJ2-7,TRBV7-9,-,-,CASSLGLDLSYEQYF,TGTGCCAGCAGCTTAGGGCTAGACTTGTCCTACGAGCAGTACTTC
TRBJ1-1,TRBV11-2,-,-,CASSPRGTAFF,TGTGCCAGCAGCCCGAGGGGGACCGCTTTCTTT
TRBJ2-7,TRBV27,-,-,CASREAGVQDEQYF,TGTGCCAGCAGGGAGGCTGGGGTACAAGACGAGCAGTACTTC
TRBJ1-1,TRBV19,-,-,CASCVTGTGTEAFF,TGTGCCAGCTGCGTGACAGGCACTGGGACTGAAGCTTTCTTT
TRBJ1-1,TRBV4-3,-,TRBD1,CASSQGTGGGKGTEAFF,TGCGCCAGCAGTCAAGGTACAGGGGGCGGAAAAGGCACTGAAGCTTTCTTT
TRBJ1-2,TRBV4-3,-,-,CASSQGMTVYGYTF,TGCGCCAGCAGCCAAGGGATGACAGTCTATGGCTACACCTTC
TRBJ2-5,TRBV7-8,-,TRBD2,CASSRSSWRGGWETQYF,TGTGCCAGCAGCCGTAGCTCTTGGCGGGGGGGCTGGGAGACCCAGTACTTC